The clone carrying this T cell receptor (beta chain) was observed once. The record originates from a study of blood T cell repertoires in COVID-19. Looking at the study overall: Collection of acute and convalescent COVID-19 samples took place in the United States, Italy and Spain. In each case, the material was cDNA or gDNA derived from T cells, B-cell-depleted T cells, or PBMCs.

Germline CDR1 MNHNY, CDR2 SVGAGI (reference sequence). The length of the CDR3 is 14 residues. V was pared by 10 bases and J by 0 bases, with 5 bases of the junction left unmatched. Per the original data handling: Using reference gene primer amplification, nucleated cell counts were estimated. Produced via immunoSEQ multiplex PCR; TCRdb's table is partial and in-frame only. V, J and clone size derive from that table, while D and trimming were established from the DNA sequence. This table has 81,000 or so clones, around 94% appearing once. V and J are TRBV6-6 and TRBJ1-3; TRBD1 agrees at 8 bases. Material for sequencing was peripheral blood. This TCR was sampled from a woman aged 55 to 70 with active COVID-19. The CDR3 loop reads CATRQGSSGNTIYF. CDR3 coding DNA: TGTGCCACCCGACAGGGGAGCTCTGGAAACACCATATATTTT.